The 21 T cell receptor beta chains listed next were all sequenced from one sample in a study of T cell changes during pregnancy in multiple sclerosis (dated by TCRdb to between 2018 and 2021). Library creation used the immunoSEQ multiplex PCR assay. The clones in this table, taken by TCRdb from immuneACCESS, are in-frame only. Not every clone is retained; where verified, under half of the shortfall comes from an unresolved V gene, and the cause of the rest is unknown. The table for this sample lists fewer than 40,000 clones; about nine tenths of them were counted only once. The biggest ten clones account for under 0.55% of the sample. The sequences come from CD4+ T cells from peripheral blood mononuclear cells, collected in the first trimester of pregnancy. All receptors derive from a female donor in good health, enrolled as a control in a pregnancy study.

This sequence joins TRBV4-3 and TRBJ2-1; tentative D call: TRBD2 (5 bases). With 1 base removed from V and 5 bases from J, the gap between germline ends came to 15 bases. The CDR3 is 16 amino acids. Germline values: CDR1 LGHNA, CDR2 YSLEER. This CDR3 reads CASSQVGWRSDNEQFF. The DNA of the CDR3 is TGCGCCAGCAGCCAAGTGGGCTGGAGGAGCGACAATGAGCAGTTCTTC.

The chain employs TRBV7-6 and TRBJ2-3; 9 nucleotides match TRBD1. This CDR3 has 15 residues. CDR1 and CDR2 from the germline V gene are SGHVS and FNYEAQ. The trim removed 5 bases at V and 2 bases at J, leaving 5 bases unmatched. The CDR3 loop is CASSPRTGATDTQYF. The CDR3 nucleotides read TGTGCCAGCAGCCCCAGGACAGGGGCCACAGATACGCAGTATTTT.

J is TRBJ2-3 and V is TRBV18; 10 bases agree with TRBD1. Trimming took 5 bases from V and 4 from J; bases not matched to a gene: 6. Germline loops: CDR1 KGHSH, CDR2 LQKENI. CDR3 length equals 15 residues. The CDR3 here is CASSAGTGVADTQYF. The CDR3 nucleotides are TGTGCCAGCTCAGCCGGGACAGGGGTCGCAGATACGCAGTATTTT.

The chain employs TRBV5-4 and TRBJ1-1; D is unresolved. The CDR3 runs 15 residues. CDR1 is SGHNT and CDR2 is YYREEE in the germline V gene (reference sequence). The V end was cut by 0 bases, the J end by 1 base, with 10 bases between. The CDR3 bases are TGTGCCAGCAGCTTGGGGGGAGCGGCGAACACTGAAGCTTTCTTT. As protein: CASSLGGAANTEAFF.

The gene calls are TRBV7-8 and TRBJ2-7; 9 nucleotides match TRBD1. CDR1 and CDR2 (germline): SGHVS, FQNEAQ. The CDR3 consists of 15 residues. J gave up 2 bases and V 2 bases, and 4 bases lay outside the gene matches. The CDR3 loop is CASSLIRDRAYEQYF. The CDR3 nucleotides are TGTGCCAGCAGCTTAATCCGGGACAGGGCCTACGAGCAGTACTTC. The whole variable domain, filled in from reference TRBV7-8 and TRBJ2-7, reads GAGVSQSPRYKVAKRGQDVALRCDPISGHVSLFWYQQALGQGPEFLTYFQNEAQLDKSGLPSDRFFAERPEGSVSTLKIQRTQQEDSAVYLCASSLIRDRAYEQYFGPGTRLTVT.

J is TRBJ2-5 and V is TRBV15; a possible D gene is TRBD1 (5 bases). The assigned J gene may be wrong: the sequence end matches TRBJ2-7 better. Germline V CDR1 and CDR2: LNHNV, YYDKDF (reference sequence). This CDR3 region has 15 residues. This chain's CDR3 is CATSRAGQGIYEQYF. DNA for the CDR3: TGTGCCACCAGCAGAGCTGGCCAGGGTATTTACGAGCAGTACTTC.

V is TRBV28 and J is TRBJ1-2, with D tentatively TRBD1 (6 bases). The CDR3 runs to 12 residues. V lost 8 bases to trimming and J lost 3 bases, with 10 bases between them. Germline-derived CDR1 and CDR2 are MDHEN and SYDVKM. The DNA of the CDR3 is TGTGCCAGCGGGGGCGGCCACTATGGCTACACCTTC. It codes for CASGGGHYGYTF.

This chain connects TRBV19 to TRBJ1-1; 7 nucleotides match TRBD1. Germline values: CDR1 LNHDA, CDR2 SQIVND (reference sequence). CDR3 length: 14 amino acids. V lost 7 bases to trimming and J lost 9 bases; unmatched junction nucleotides: 14. The DNA of the CDR3 is TGTGCCAGTAAGGAGGGACAGAGAGAAGCCAAAGCTTTCTTT. Its translation: CASKEGQREAKAFF.

The V and J genes are TRBV9 and TRBJ2-1; 7 bases are a match to TRBD2. The V gene end was trimmed by 3 bases and the J gene end by 5 bases; junction bases not matched to a gene: 14. The germline V gene encodes CDR1 SGDLS and CDR2 YYNGEE. This CDR3 comprises 17 residues. The CDR3 loop reads CASSAPLAGDGDNEQFF. For the CDR3, the DNA is TGTGCCAGCAGCGCCCCCTTAGCGGGTGACGGGGACAATGAGCAGTTCTTC.

The CDR3, as DNA: TGTGCCAGAGGACGACTAGCGGGGACCGGGGAGCTGTTTTTT. Protein sequence: CARGRLAGTGELFF. The chain employs TRBV28 and TRBJ2-2; TRBD2 aligns across 11 bases. The junction had 5 bases not matched to a gene; V was cut back by 9 bases and J by 5 bases. Germline assignment: CDR1 MDHEN and CDR2 SYDVKM. This CDR3 spans 14 amino acids.

The chain joins TRBV18 to TRBJ2-6; the match to TRBD1 covers 7 bases. This CDR3 is built from 17 residues. J lost 1 base, V lost 5 bases, and 8 bases had no gene match. Germline loops: CDR1 KGHSH, CDR2 LQKENI. The CDR3 is CASSERQGPSGANVLTF. Here the CDR3 DNA reads TGTGCCAGCTCAGAACGACAGGGACCTTCTGGGGCCAACGTCCTGACTTTC.

Written as DNA, the CDR3 is TGTGCCAGCAGCTACAACCAGGGACAGGAGACCCAGTACTTC. It yields the protein CASSYNQGQETQYF. The genes are TRBV7-2 and TRBJ2-5, with TRBD1 matching over 7 bases. With 4 bases clipped from V and 5 bases from J, the junction kept 7 bases outside the gene matches. Germline CDR1 is SGHTA and CDR2 is FQGNSA. The CDR3 length is 14 residues. The full variable domain, in which reference TRBV7-2 and TRBJ2-5 provide the parts outside the CDR3, is GAGVSQSPSNKVTEKGKDVELRCDPISGHTALYWYRQSLGQGLEFLIYFQGNSAPDKSGLPSDRFSAERTGGSVSTLTIQRTQQEDSAVYLCASSYNQGQETQYFGPGTRLLVL.

The chain combines TRBV18 with TRBJ2-2; TRBD1 agrees at 7 bases. Germline-derived CDR1 and CDR2 are KGHSH and LQKENI. The CDR3 spans 15 residues. V gave up 3 bases and J gave up 5 bases; unmatched junction bases: 6. The CDR3 coding sequence is TGTGCCAGCTCACCCCGACAGGGAAGAACCGGGGAGCTGTTTTTT. Its protein is CASSPRQGRTGELFF.

This clone was observed once. The V and J genes are TRBV14 and TRBJ2-2; the D gene is possibly TRBD2 (5 bases). Germline-derived CDR1 and CDR2 are SGHDN and FVKESK. V lost 1 base and J 7 bases, leaving 16 bases between the germline ends. The CDR3 loop spans 16 amino acids. The DNA of the CDR3 is TGTGCCAGCAGCCAAGGACAAAGCGGAGGCTTCGGGGAGCTGTTTTTT. As protein: CASSQGQSGGFGELFF. The full variable domain, with the rest looked up from reference TRBV14 and TRBJ2-2, is EAGVTQFPSHSVIEKGQTVTLRCDPISGHDNLYWYRRVMGKEIKFLLHFVKESKQDESGMPNNRFLAERTGGTYSTLKVQPAELEDSGVYFCASSQGQSGGFGELFFGEGSRLTVL.

This chain connects TRBV9 to TRBJ1-4; no reliable D call. Germline V lookup: CDR1 SGDLS, CDR2 YYNGEE. The CDR3 consists of 13 residues. Trimming removed 4 bases from V and 2 bases from J, with 6 bases in between. This CDR3 is CASSPGTNEKLFF. The CDR3 DNA reads TGTGCCAGCAGCCCAGGCACTAATGAAAAACTGTTTTTT.

This clone was seen a handful of times. The chain recombines TRBV2 with TRBJ2-7, with 7 bases identical to TRBD1. The V segment lost 4 bases and the J segment 6 bases; nucleotides outside the gene matches: 6. Germline V gene sequence: CDR1 SNHLY, CDR2 FYNNEI. The CDR3 length is 13 residues. The CDR3 DNA follows: TGTGCCAGCAGTGGAGGACAGGTCCGCGAGCAGTACTTC. It is translated as CASSGGQVREQYF.

J is TRBJ1-5 and V is TRBV10-3; D possibly corresponds to TRBD1 (6 bases). This CDR3 region has 14 residues. Trimming took off 3 bases at V and 3 bases at J, with 9 bases between the two ends. CDR1 and CDR2 from the germline V gene are ENHRY and SYGVKD. The CDR3 reads CAISDRTVNQPQHF. As DNA, the CDR3 is TGTGCCATCAGTGATAGGACAGTCAATCAGCCCCAGCATTTT.

The chain joins TRBV5-5 to TRBJ1-4, with D unresolved. The CDR3 spans 15 residues. Trimming removed 0 bases from V and 0 bases from J, with 6 bases in between. Germline CDR1 reads SGHKS; CDR2 reads YYEKEE (reference sequence). The CDR3 here is CASSLVSATNEKLFF. The CDR3 bases are TGTGCCAGCAGCTTGGTTTCGGCAACTAATGAAAAACTGTTTTTT.

This chain connects TRBV6-1 to TRBJ2-3; maybe TRBD1 (6 bases). CDR3 length: 14 residues. Looked up from germline, CDR1 is MNHNS and CDR2 is SASEGT. The V end was cut by 6 bases, the J end by 2 bases, with 12 bases between. CDR3 DNA: TGTGCCAGCAGGGAGCAGGGGCACACAGATACGCAGTATTTT. It translates to CASREQGHTDTQYF.

The J gene is TRBJ2-1, the V gene TRBV4-3; the match to TRBD2 covers 7 bases. V trimming: 0 bases; J trimming: 7 bases; junction bases outside the gene matches: 6. The CDR3 contains 15 residues. Germline V gene sequence: CDR1 LGHNA, CDR2 YSLEER. The CDR3: CASSQEVQRGNEQFF. CDR3 nucleotides: TGCGCCAGCAGCCAAGAGGTCCAGCGGGGAAATGAGCAGTTCTTC.

The chain is built from TRBV5-8 and TRBJ2-2; TRBD1 might be the D (6 bases). This CDR3 is 16 amino acids long. Trimming cost V 4 bases and J 1 base, with 14 bases left between them. CDR1 is SGHTS, CDR2 YDEGEE, per germline. The CDR3 nucleotides read TGTGCCAGCAGCCGCCTTATCAGGGGGAACACCGGGGAGCTGTTTTTT. It yields the protein CASSRLIRGNTGELFF.